This paragraph reports one TCR beta chain. Antigen unknown. One end of the junction is discordant with germline, which a read error may explain. This entry is derived from a study of tumor and adjacent non-tumor tissue in lung cancer. Study-wide context: Some 3.9 million productive TCRbeta reads were obtained per sample on average.

Whole-study results and caveats: TCR diversity was significantly greater in tumor than normal lung tissue.

Germline V gene lookup returns CDR1 MNHNY and CDR2 SVGAGI (reference sequence). CDR3 length equals 14 residues. The library came from three nested PCR rounds adapted from ARM-PCR protocols. Using its own MiXCR run on the multiplex PCR reads, TCRdb lists one record per CDR3 protein. Of 48,000 or so distinct CDR3 sequences listed, more than 55% are singletons. This sample's RNA came from whole unsorted tissue. More than 3 cm separated this lung sample from the edge of the tumor. Newly diagnosed lung cancer patients had thoracic surgery in China, August–late 2014, without prior chemotherapy. Sequenced: distant non-tumor lung tissue. The chain employs TRBV6-6 and TRBJ2-1; TRBD2 matches 9 bases. This receptor was identified in a woman between 65 and 79 years old with non-small cell lung cancer. The CDR3 nucleotides are TGTACCAGCAGTTACTCTTCTAGCGGGATGGAACAATTCTTC. Amino acid sequence: CTSSYSSSGMEQFF.